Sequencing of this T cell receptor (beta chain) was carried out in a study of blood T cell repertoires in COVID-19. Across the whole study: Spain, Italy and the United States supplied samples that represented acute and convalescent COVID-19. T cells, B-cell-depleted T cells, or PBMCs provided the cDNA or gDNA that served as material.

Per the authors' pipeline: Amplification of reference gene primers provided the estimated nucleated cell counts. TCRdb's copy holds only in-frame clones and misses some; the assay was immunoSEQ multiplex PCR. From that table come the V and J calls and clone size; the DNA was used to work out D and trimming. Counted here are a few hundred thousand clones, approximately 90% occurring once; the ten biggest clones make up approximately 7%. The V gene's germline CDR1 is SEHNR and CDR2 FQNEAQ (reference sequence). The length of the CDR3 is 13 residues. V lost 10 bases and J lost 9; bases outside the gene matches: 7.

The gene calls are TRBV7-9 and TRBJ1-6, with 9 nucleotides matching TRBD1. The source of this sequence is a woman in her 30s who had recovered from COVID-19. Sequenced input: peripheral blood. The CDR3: CAIPGTGLSPLHF. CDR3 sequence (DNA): TGTGCCATCCCCGGGACAGGGCTTTCACCCCTCCACTTT.